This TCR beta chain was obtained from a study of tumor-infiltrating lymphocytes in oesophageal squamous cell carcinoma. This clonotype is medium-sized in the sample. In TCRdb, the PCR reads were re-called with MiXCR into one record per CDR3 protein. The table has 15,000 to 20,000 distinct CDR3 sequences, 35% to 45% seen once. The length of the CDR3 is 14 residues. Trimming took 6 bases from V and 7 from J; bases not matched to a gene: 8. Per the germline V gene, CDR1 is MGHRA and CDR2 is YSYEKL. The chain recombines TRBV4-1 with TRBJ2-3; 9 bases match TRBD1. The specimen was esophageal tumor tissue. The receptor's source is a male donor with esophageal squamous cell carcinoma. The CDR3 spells CASRAGQGLYTQYF. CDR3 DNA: TGCGCCAGCAGGGCCGGACAGGGGTTGTATACGCAGTATTTT.